This T cell receptor beta chain was documented in a study of blood T cell repertoires in COVID-19. Trimming took 1 base from V and 2 from J, leaving 8 bases between them. The CDR3 runs 14 residues. From germline, CDR1 is LGHDT and CDR2 YNNKEL (reference sequence). Assay used: immunoSEQ multiplex PCR; TCRdb lists only in-frame clones, some missing. The table includes about 140,000 clones, approximately 86% detected once. The sample was peripheral blood. The source of this sequence is an older woman with acute or convalescent COVID-19. This chain connects TRBV3-1 (or the pseudogene TRBV3-2) to TRBJ2-5; D not resolved. CDR3 protein: CASSQVGGQETQYF. The CDR3 DNA reads as TGTGCCAGCAGCCAAGTCGGCGGACAAGAGACCCAGTACTTC.